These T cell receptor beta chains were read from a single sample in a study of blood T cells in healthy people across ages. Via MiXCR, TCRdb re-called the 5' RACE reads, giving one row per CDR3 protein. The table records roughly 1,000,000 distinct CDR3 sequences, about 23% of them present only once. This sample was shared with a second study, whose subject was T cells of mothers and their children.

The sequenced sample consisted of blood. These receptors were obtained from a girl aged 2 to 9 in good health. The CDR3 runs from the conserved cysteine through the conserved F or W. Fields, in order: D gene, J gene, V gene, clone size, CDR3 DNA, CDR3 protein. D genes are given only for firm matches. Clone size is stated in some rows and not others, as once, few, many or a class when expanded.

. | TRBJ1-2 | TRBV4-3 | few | TGCGCCAGCAGCCAAGACCTCTCCACGGGACGGAACTATGGCTACACCTTC | CASSQDLSTGRNYGYTF
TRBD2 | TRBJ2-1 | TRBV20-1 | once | TGCAGTGCTAGAAGCGTTCGGGGGGACAATGAGCAGTTCTTC | CSARSVRGDNEQFF
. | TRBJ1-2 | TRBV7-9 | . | TGTGCCAGCAGCTTATCTGTAGATGGCTACACCTTC | CASSLSVDGYTF
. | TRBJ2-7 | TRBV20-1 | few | TGCAGTGCCGTTAAGGAGGGGGCGAGCTCCTACGAGCAGTACTTC | CSAVKEGASSYEQYF
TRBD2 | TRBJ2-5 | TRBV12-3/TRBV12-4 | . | TGTGCCAGCAGTCCCGGACTAGCGGGAGGGCCCCAAGAGACCCAGTACTTC | CASSPGLAGGPQETQYF
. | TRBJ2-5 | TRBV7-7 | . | TGTGCTAGCAGCTTGGGACTGGGGATGTACCAAGAGACCCAGTACTTC | CASSLGLGMYQETQYF
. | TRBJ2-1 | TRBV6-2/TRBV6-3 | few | TGTGCCAGCAGCCACTCAACGGACCTCAATGAGCAGTTCTTC | CASSHSTDLNEQFF
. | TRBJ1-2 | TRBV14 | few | TGTGCCAGCAGCCAGGGGAGGACCTATGGCTACACCTTC | CASSQGRTYGYTF
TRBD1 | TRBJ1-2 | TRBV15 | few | TGTGCCACCAGCGCCGACGAGGGACAGCCGTATGGCTACACCTTC | CATSADEGQPYGYTF
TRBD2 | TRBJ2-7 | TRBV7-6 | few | TGTGCCAGCAGCCTTCTTAGCGGGCCGGCCTACGAGCAGTACTTC | CASSLLSGPAYEQYF
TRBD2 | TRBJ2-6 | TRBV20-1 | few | TGCAGTGCTAGTAGCGGGGGGGCCTCTGGGGCCAACGTCCTGACTTTC | CSASSGGASGANVLTF
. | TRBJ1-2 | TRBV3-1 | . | TGTGCCAGCAGCCAAGGAGAGGAGGGTATTTCGGGTGGCTACACCTTC | CASSQGEEGISGGYTF
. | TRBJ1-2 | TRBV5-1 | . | TGCGCCAGCAGCCTGGGGGGGACCTACTGGATACCTAACTATGGCTACACCTTC | CASSLGGTYWIPNYGYTF
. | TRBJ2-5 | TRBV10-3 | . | TGTGCCATCAGTGGACACTACCAAGGGGAGACCCAGTACTTC | CAISGHYQGETQYF
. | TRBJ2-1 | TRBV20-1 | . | TGCAGTGCTAGAGATCTGGGGATCACCTCCTACAATGAGCAGTTCTTC | CSARDLGITSYNEQFF
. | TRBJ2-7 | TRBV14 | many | TGTGCCAGCAGCCAAACTGGGAGCTCCTACGAGCAGTACTTC | CASSQTGSSYEQYF
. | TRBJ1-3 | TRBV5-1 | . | TGCGCCAGCAGGATAGGGGAAACTGGAAACACCATATATTTT | CASRIGETGNTIYF
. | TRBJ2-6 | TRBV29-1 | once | TGCAGCGTTTACCAACTACTCTCTGGGGCCAACGTCCCGACTTTC | CSVYQLLSGANVPTF
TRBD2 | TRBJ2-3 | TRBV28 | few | TGTGCCAGCACCCATAGGGTAGCGGGGCAAAAGACAGATACGCAGTATTTT | CASTHRVAGQKTDTQYF
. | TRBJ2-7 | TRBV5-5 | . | TGTGCCAGCAACCCGGGACTCTACACCTACGAGCAGTACTTC | CASNPGLYTYEQYF
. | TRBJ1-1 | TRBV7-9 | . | TGTGCCAGCAGCTTGGGCGGGGGGGCTTTCTTT | CASSLGGGAFF
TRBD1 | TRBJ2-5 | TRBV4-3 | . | TGCGCCAGCAGCCAAGAAGGAGGGGACAGGGGGCGAGAGACCCAGTACTTC | CASSQEGGDRGRETQYF
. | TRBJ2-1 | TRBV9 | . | TGTGCCAGCAGCACCCTGGAGGTAGTAGGCAATGAGCAGTTCTTC | CASSTLEVVGNEQFF
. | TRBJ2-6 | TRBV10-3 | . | TGTGCCATCAGTGACCGGACAACATCCGGGGCCAACGTCCTGACTTTC | CAISDRTTSGANVLTF
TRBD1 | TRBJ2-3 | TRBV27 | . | TGTGCCAGCAGACAGGGGGCCTCCGGACCTAGCACAGATACGCAGTATTTT | CASRQGASGPSTDTQYF
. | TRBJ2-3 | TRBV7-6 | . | TGTGCCAGCAGCTTAGTCGCCCCGATGGATACGCAGTATTTT | CASSLVAPMDTQYF
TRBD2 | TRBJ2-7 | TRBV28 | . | TGTGCCAGCAGTTTCCGACCACTAGCGGGAGGAGAGCAGTACTTC | CASSFRPLAGGEQYF
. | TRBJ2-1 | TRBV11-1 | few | TGTGCCAGCAGCGAGATCTCGCTCGGGACGGAAGCATCCAATGAGCAGTTCTTC | CASSEISLGTEASNEQFF
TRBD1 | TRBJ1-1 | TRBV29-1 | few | TGCAGCGTTAATCTGGGACAGGGGAACACTGAAGCTTTCTTT | CSVNLGQGNTEAFF
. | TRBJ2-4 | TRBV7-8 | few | TGTGCCAGCAGCTTAGAAACGGGACCCGGGGCTAACATTCAGTACTTC | CASSLETGPGANIQYF
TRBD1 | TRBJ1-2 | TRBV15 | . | TGTGCCACCAGCAGAGATTATCTTGGGACAGGGCCGCGCGGCTACACCTTC | CATSRDYLGTGPRGYTF
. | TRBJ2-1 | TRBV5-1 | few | TGCGCCAGCAGCTTGTCCGGACAACTCAACTACAATGAGCAGTTCTTC | CASSLSGQLNYNEQFF
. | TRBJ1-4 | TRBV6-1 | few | TGTGCCAGCAGTGAAGTTGGGGGATCTAATGAAAAACTGTTTTTT | CASSEVGGSNEKLFF
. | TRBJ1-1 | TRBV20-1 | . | TGCAGTGCTCCGGGCACCACACACACTGAAGCTTTCTTT | CSAPGTTHTEAFF
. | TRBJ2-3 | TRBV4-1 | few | TGCGCCAGCAGCCAAGATTTACTTCGCACAGATACGCAGTATTTT | CASSQDLLRTDTQYF
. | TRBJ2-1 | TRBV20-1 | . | TGCAGTGCTAGAGATCCTACGGGAGCGAGGTACAATGAGCAGTTCTTC | CSARDPTGARYNEQFF
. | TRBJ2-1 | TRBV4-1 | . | TGCGCCAGCAGGGACACCCTGACAAACAATGAGCAGTTCTTC | CASRDTLTNNEQFF